Presented here are 3 T cell receptor beta chains from one specimen sequenced in a study of T cell changes during pregnancy in multiple sclerosis. The table came from immunoSEQ multiplex PCR; TCRdb's copy has only in-frame clones and leaves some out. The repertoire has about 27,000 clones, roughly nine tenths of them found once; the top ten carry 16%. This specimen was CD8+ T cells from peripheral blood mononuclear cells, taken in the second trimester of pregnancy. Receptor source: a female donor with multiple sclerosis, enrolled in a pregnancy study.

In DNA form, the CDR3 reads TGTGCCAGCAGTGAAGGACAGGGGGCCCCAGAACCCCTCCACTTT. This sequence encodes CASSEGQGAPEPLHF. The chain recombines TRBV25-1 with TRBJ1-6; 11 nucleotides agree with TRBD1. The CDR3 totals 15 residues. The germline V gene has CDR1 MGHDK and CDR2 SYGVNS. V lost 2 bases and J lost 12; bases outside the gene matches: 6.

This chain connects TRBV4-2 to TRBJ2-5; D possibly corresponds to TRBD1 (6 bases). The CDR3 has 14 residues. CDR1 is LGHNA, CDR2 YNFKEQ, per germline. V lost 4 bases and J 5 bases, leaving 14 bases between the germline ends. CDR3 in DNA: TGTGCCAGCAGCCCTGGGGGCTCCGGGGAGACCCAGTACTTC. This gives the protein CASSPGGSGETQYF.

This clone was observed once. The CDR3 region has the DNA TGTGCCAGCAGCTTCCTCGGACAGCACAGAGAAGCTTTCTTT. The encoded protein is CASSFLGQHREAFF. This chain uses TRBV7-9 with TRBJ1-1, with TRBD1 as a possible D gene (6 bases). The length of the CDR3 is 14 residues. Trimming pared 3 bases from V and 8 bases from J, leaving 16 bases between. Per the germline V gene, CDR1 is SEHNR and CDR2 is FQNEAQ (reference sequence). Full variable domain (rest looked up from reference TRBV7-9 and TRBJ1-1): DTGVSQNPRHKITKRGQNVTFRCDPISEHNRLYWYRQTLGQGPEFLTYFQNEAQLEKSRLLSDRFSAERPKGSFSTLEIQRTEQGDSAMYLCASSFLGQHREAFFGQGTRLTVV.